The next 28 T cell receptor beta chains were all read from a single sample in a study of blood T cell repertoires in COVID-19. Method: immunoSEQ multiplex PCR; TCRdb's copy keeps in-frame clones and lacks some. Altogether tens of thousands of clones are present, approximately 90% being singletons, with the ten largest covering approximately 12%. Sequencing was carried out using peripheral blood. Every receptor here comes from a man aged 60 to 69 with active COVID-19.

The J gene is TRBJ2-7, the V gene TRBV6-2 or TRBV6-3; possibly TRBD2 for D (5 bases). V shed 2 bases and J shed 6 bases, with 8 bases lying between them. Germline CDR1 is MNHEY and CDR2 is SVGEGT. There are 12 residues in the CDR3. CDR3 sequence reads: CASSYLDFEQYF. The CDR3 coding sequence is TGTGCCAGCAGTTACCTGGACTTCGAGCAGTACTTC.

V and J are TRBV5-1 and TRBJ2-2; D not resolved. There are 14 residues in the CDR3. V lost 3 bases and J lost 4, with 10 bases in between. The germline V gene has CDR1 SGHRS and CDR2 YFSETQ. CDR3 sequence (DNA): TGCGCCAGCAGCTCCCCCCCCCGCACCGGGGAGCTGTTTTTT. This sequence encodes CASSSPPRTGELFF.

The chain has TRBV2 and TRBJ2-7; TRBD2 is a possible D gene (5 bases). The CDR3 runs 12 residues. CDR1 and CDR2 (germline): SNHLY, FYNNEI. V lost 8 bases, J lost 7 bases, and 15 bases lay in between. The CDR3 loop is CASLLPPGEQYF. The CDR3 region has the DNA TGTGCCAGCCTTCTCCCGCCGGGGGAGCAGTACTTC.

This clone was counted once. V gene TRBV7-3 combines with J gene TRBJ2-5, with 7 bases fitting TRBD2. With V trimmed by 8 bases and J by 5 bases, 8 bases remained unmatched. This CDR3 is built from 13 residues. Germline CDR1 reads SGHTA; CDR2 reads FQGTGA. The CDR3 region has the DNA TGTGCCAGCTCCGCTGCGGGAGTGGAGACCCAGTACTTC. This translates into CASSAAGVETQYF.

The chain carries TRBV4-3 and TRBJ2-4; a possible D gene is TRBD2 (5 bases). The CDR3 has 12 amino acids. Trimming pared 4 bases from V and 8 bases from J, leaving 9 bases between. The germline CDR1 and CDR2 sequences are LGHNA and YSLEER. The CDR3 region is CASSRNGDIQYF. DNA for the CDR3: TGCGCCAGCAGCCGGAACGGGGACATTCAGTACTTC.

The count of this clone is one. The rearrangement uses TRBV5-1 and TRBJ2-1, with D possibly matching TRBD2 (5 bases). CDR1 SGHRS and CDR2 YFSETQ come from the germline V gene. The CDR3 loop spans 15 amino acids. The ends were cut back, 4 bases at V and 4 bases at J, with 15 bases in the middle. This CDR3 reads CASSQIANPYNEQFF. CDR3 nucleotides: TGCGCCAGCAGCCAGATAGCGAACCCATACAATGAGCAGTTCTTC.

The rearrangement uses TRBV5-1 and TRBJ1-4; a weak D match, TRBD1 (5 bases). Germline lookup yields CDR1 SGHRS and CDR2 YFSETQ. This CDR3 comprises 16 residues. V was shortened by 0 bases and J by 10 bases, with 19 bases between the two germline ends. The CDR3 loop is CASSLEGSYYPGKLFF. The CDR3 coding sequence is TGCGCCAGCAGCTTGGAGGGGTCCTACTACCCCGGAAAACTGTTTTTT.

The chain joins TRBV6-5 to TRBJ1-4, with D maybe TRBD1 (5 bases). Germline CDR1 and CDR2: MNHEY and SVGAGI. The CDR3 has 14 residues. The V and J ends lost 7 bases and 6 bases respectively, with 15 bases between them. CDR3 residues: CASIRAGGDEKLFF. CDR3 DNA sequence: TGTGCCAGCATTAGGGCCGGGGGGGATGAAAAACTGTTTTTT.

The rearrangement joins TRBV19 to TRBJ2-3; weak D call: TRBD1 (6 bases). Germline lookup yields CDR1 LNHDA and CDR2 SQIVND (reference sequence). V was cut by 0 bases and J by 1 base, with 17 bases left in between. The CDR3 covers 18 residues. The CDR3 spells CASSIEEVSGVGTDTQYF. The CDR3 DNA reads TGTGCCAGTAGTATAGAAGAGGTCTCAGGGGTCGGCACAGATACGCAGTATTTT.

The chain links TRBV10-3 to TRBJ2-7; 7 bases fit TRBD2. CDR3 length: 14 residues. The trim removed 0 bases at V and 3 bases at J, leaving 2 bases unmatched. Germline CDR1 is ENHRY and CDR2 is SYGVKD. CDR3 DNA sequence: TGTGCCATCAGTGAGTCGACGGGGGGCTACGAGCAGTACTTC. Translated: CAISESTGGYEQYF.

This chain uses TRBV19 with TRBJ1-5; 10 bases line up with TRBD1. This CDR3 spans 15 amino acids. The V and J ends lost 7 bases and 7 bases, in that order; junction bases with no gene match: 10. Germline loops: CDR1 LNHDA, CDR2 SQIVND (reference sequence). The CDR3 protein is CASTDRGRSGQPQHF. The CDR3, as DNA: TGTGCCAGTACAGACAGGGGGCGGTCAGGCCAGCCCCAGCATTTT.

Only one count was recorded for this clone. The DNA of the CDR3 is TGTGCCAGCAGCTCACAGGGGTTGAACACTGAAGCTTTCTTT. As protein: CASSSQGLNTEAFF. V and J are TRBV7-2 and TRBJ1-1; 7 bases map to TRBD1. The CDR3 loop spans 14 amino acids. J gave up 0 bases and V 4 bases, and 2 bases lay outside the gene matches. Germline loops: CDR1 SGHTA, CDR2 FQGNSA.

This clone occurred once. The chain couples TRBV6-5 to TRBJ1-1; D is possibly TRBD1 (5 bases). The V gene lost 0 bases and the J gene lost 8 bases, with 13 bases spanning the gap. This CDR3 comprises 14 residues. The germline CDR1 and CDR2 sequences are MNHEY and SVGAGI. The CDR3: CASSYSQGQREAFF. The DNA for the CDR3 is TGTGCCAGCAGTTACTCGCAGGGCCAACGGGAAGCTTTCTTT.

The CDR3 spells CASSYPPSYEQYF. CDR3 coding DNA: TGTGCCAGCAGTTACCCCCCGTCCTACGAGCAGTACTTC. The chain recombines TRBV6-2 or TRBV6-3 with TRBJ2-7; D not resolved. CDR1 is MNHEY and CDR2 is SVGEGT in the germline V gene. This CDR3 has 13 residues. Trimming took off 2 bases at V and 1 base at J, with 6 bases between the two ends.

CDR3 loop: CASSQREGMANYGYTF. The CDR3 coding sequence is TGCGCCAGCAGCCAAAGGGAGGGGATGGCTAACTATGGCTACACCTTC. This chain joins TRBV4-1 and TRBJ1-2; possibly TRBD1 for D (5 bases). Trimming cost V 2 bases and J 0 bases, with 13 bases left between them. The CDR3 sequence is 16 residues long. Per the germline V gene, CDR1 is MGHRA and CDR2 is YSYEKL.

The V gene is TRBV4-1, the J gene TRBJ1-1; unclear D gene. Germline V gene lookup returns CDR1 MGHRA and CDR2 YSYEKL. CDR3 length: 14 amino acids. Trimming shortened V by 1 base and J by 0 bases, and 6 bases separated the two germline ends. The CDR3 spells CASSQVQMNTEAFF. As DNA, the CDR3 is TGCGCCAGCAGCCAAGTACAAATGAACACTGAAGCTTTCTTT.

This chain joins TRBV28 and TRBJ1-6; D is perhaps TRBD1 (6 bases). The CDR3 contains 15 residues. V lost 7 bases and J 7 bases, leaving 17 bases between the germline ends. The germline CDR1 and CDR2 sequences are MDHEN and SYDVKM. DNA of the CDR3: TGTGCCAGCACCCCCCAGGGTACAGGGAATTCACCCCTCCACTTT. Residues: CASTPQGTGNSPLHF.

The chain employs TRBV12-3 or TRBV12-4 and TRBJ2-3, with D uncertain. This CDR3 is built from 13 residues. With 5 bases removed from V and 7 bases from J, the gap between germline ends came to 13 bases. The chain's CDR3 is CASSPPGRHTQYF. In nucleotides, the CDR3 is TGTGCCAGCAGTCCGCCCGGCAGGCATACGCAGTATTTT.

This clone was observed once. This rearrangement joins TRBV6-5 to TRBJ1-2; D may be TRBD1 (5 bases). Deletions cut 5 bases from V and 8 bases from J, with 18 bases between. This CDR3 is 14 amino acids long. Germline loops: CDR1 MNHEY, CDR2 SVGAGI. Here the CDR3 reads CASSRLSPGYGYTF. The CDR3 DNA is TGTGCCAGCAGTCGACTGTCCCCAGGGTACGGCTACACCTTC.

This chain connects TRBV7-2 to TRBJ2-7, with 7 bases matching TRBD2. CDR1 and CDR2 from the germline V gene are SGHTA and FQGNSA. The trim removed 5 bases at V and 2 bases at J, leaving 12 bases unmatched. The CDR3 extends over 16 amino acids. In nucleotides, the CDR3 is TGTGCCAGCAGCCCCCGAAGGGGAGGGACGGCCTACGAGCAGTACTTC. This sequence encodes CASSPRRGGTAYEQYF.

The CDR3 nucleotides read TGTGCCAGCAGTCCCGTCGCTATAGCGGGCCTCTCCTACGAGCAGTACTTC. Translated: CASSPVAIAGLSYEQYF. The chain couples TRBV27 to TRBJ2-7, with TRBD2 identical over 7 bases. V dropped 5 bases and J dropped 0; count of bases not matched to a gene: 13. Germline V lookup: CDR1 MNHEY, CDR2 SMNVEV (reference sequence). The CDR3 is 17 amino acids.

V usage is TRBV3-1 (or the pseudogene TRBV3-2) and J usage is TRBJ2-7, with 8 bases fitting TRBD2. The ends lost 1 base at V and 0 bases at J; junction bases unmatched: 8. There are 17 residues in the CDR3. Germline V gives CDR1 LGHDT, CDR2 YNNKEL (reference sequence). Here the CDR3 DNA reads TGTGCCAGCAGCCAAGTTTTAGGGCGGGAGGCCTCCTACGAGCAGTACTTC. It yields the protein CASSQVLGREASYEQYF.

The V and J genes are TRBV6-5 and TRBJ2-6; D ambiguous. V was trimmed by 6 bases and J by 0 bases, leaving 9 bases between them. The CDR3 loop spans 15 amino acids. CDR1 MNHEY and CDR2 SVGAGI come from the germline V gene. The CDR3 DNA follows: TGTGCCAGCAGAAGCGTCCCCTCTGGGGCCAACGTCCTGACTTTC. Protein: CASRSVPSGANVLTF.

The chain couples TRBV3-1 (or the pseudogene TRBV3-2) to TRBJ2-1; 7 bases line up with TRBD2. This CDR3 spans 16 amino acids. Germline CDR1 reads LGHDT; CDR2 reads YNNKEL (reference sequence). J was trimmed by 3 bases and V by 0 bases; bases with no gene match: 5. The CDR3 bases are TGTGCCAGCAGCCAAGAAGGGAGGGAGGTCTACAATGAGCAGTTCTTC. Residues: CASSQEGREVYNEQFF.

The CDR3 coding sequence is TGCAGCGTTGGGGGGGGGAATCAGCCCCAGCATTTT. It specifies CSVGGGNQPQHF. The V and J genes are TRBV29-1 and TRBJ1-5; tentatively, D is TRBD1 (5 bases). V was cut by 4 bases and J by 4 bases, with 8 bases left in between. The CDR3 is 12 amino acids. Germline V gene data show CDR1 as SQVTM and CDR2 as ANQGSEA.

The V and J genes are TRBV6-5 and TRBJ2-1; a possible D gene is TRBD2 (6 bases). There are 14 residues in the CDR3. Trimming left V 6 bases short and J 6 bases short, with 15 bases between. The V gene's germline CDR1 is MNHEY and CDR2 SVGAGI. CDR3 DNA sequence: TGTGCCAGCAGACGGGGGTTGGGGGTCAATGAGCAGTTCTTC. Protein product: CASRRGLGVNEQFF.

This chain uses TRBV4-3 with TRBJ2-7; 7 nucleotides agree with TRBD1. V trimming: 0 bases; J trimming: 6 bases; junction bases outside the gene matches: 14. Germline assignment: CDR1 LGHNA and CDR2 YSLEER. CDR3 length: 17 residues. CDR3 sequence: CASSQDPGGQAYVEQYF. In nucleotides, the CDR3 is TGCGCCAGCAGCCAAGACCCTGGCGGACAGGCATACGTCGAGCAGTACTTC.

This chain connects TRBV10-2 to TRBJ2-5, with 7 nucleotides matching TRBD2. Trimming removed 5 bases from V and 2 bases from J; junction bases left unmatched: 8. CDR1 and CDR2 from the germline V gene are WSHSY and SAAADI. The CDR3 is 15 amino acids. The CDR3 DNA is TGCGCCAGCAGTAGCGGGGCCGTGAGGCAAGAGACCCAGTACTTC. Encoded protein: CASSSGAVRQETQYF.